This TCR beta chain was observed in a study of blood T cell repertoires in COVID-19. In the authors' workflow: Estimated nucleated cell counts came from reference gene primer amplification. The repertoire was sequenced with immunoSEQ multiplex PCR; TCRdb's copy has only in-frame clones and lacks some. V and J calls and clone size are given by that table; D and trimming were obtained from the DNA. The top ten hold about 24% of the sample, which has 55,000 to 70,000 clones, approximately 80% seen once. V shed 4 bases and J 5 bases; nucleotides not matched to a gene: 3. Germline V lookup: CDR1 SGHNT, CDR2 YYREEE (reference sequence). The CDR3 covers 12 residues.

The sequenced sample consisted of peripheral blood. V and J are TRBV5-4 and TRBJ2-7; 7 nucleotides agree with TRBD2. The sequence derives from a human donor in a cohort sampled during active COVID-19. The CDR3 DNA follows: TGTGCCAGCAGCATAGGGAGGGACGAGCAGTACTTC. Encoded protein: CASSIGRDEQYF.